Listed below are T cell receptor beta chains from one sample, sequenced in a study of T-cell memory formation after mild COVID-19. TCRdb recomputed calls from the 5' RACE reads with MiXCR, one row per CDR3 protein. This table has roughly 550,000 distinct CDR3 sequences, 20% appearing once. Material: PBMCs or a T cell subset sorted from them (not recorded which). These receptors were collected from an adult woman who had mild COVID-19 (a few samples of this study predate the infection). Cell type and time point are not known. The CDR3 runs from the conserved cysteine through the conserved F or W. The D gene is left open where the match is weak. Some rows mark clone size as missing; the rest say once, few, many or name a class of expanded clone.

j_gene,v_gene,d_gene,abundance,CDR3nt,CDR3aa
TRBJ1-4,TRBV12-3/TRBV12-4,TRBD1,.,TGTGCCAGCAGTCCACAGGGGCTCACTAATGAAAAACTGTTTTTT,CASSPQGLTNEKLFF
TRBJ1-1,TRBV6-5,.,.,TGTGCCAGCGGTAGACGAGAAGGGGACACTGAAGCTTTCTTT,CASGRREGDTEAFF
TRBJ2-1,TRBV24-1,.,many,TGTGCCACCGCAACAGGATACAATGAGCAGTTCTTC,CATATGYNEQFF
TRBJ2-3,TRBV7-3,.,few,TGTGCCAGCAGCTTAGGCTTCTGGGGGACAGATACGCAGTATTTT,CASSLGFWGTDTQYF
TRBJ2-7,TRBV5-4,TRBD1,.,TGTGCCAGCAGCTCCCCGACAGGGAGCTACGAGCAGTACTTC,CASSSPTGSYEQYF
TRBJ2-2,TRBV15,.,.,TGTGCCACCAGCAGGGGGTTTGGCGGGGAGCTGTTTTTT,CATSRGFGGELFF
TRBJ2-3,TRBV27,TRBD1,.,TGTGCCAGCAGTTCCACTTGGACAGGGGGGTCAGATACGCAGTATTTT,CASSSTWTGGSDTQYF
TRBJ1-2,TRBV6-5,.,few,TGTGCCAGCAGTTACTCGAACAGGGCGAACTATGGCTACACCTTC,CASSYSNRANYGYTF
TRBJ1-1,TRBV7-2,TRBD1,.,TGTGCCAGCAGCTTAGTCGCGCAGGGGGCTAACACTGAAGCTTTCTTT,CASSLVAQGANTEAFF
TRBJ2-1,TRBV11-3,TRBD1,few,TGTGCCAGCAGCAGGACAGGGGGCAGGCAGTTCTTC,CASSRTGGRQFF
TRBJ2-1,TRBV7-9,TRBD2,.,TGTGCCAGCACCCAGGCCCCTAGCGGGAGGGGCAATGAGCAGTTCTTC,CASTQAPSGRGNEQFF
TRBJ2-3,TRBV29-1,TRBD2,.,TGCAGCGTTGCGGAACCGGGACTAGCGGAGTTTTTTAGCACAGATACGCAGTATTTT,CSVAEPGLAEFFSTDTQYF
TRBJ2-7,TRBV5-5,TRBD2,.,TGTGCCAGCAGCTCCCAGCTAGCGGGGAGGATCTACGAGCAGTACTTC,CASSSQLAGRIYEQYF
TRBJ1-6,TRBV12-3/TRBV12-4,TRBD1,many,TGTGCCAGCAGTTCCCGGGGACAGCCAAATTCACCCCTCCACTTT,CASSSRGQPNSPLHF
TRBJ2-7,TRBV4-1,TRBD1,.,TGCGCCAGCAGCCAATTATGGACAGGGGGCTACGAGCAGTACTTC,CASSQLWTGGYEQYF
TRBJ2-7,TRBV2,TRBD1,few,TGTGCCAGCAGGGGACAGGGTCACTACGAGCAGTACTTC,CASRGQGHYEQYF
TRBJ2-3,TRBV5-1,TRBD2,few,TGCGCCAGCAGCCCCCTGGGAGGACTAGATTTCCCAGATACGCAGTATTTT,CASSPLGGLDFPDTQYF
TRBJ1-2,TRBV7-3,.,.,TGTGCCAGCAGCCCCGGGCCCCTGGAGGGCTACACCTTC,CASSPGPLEGYTF
TRBJ2-3,TRBV10-3,TRBD1,.,TGTGCCATCAGGACGGGACAGACTATCACAGATACGCAGTATTTT,CAIRTGQTITDTQYF
TRBJ2-7,TRBV19,.,.,TGTGCCAGTACTCCCGTGGGGGGCGGATACGAGCAGTACTTC,CASTPVGGGYEQYF